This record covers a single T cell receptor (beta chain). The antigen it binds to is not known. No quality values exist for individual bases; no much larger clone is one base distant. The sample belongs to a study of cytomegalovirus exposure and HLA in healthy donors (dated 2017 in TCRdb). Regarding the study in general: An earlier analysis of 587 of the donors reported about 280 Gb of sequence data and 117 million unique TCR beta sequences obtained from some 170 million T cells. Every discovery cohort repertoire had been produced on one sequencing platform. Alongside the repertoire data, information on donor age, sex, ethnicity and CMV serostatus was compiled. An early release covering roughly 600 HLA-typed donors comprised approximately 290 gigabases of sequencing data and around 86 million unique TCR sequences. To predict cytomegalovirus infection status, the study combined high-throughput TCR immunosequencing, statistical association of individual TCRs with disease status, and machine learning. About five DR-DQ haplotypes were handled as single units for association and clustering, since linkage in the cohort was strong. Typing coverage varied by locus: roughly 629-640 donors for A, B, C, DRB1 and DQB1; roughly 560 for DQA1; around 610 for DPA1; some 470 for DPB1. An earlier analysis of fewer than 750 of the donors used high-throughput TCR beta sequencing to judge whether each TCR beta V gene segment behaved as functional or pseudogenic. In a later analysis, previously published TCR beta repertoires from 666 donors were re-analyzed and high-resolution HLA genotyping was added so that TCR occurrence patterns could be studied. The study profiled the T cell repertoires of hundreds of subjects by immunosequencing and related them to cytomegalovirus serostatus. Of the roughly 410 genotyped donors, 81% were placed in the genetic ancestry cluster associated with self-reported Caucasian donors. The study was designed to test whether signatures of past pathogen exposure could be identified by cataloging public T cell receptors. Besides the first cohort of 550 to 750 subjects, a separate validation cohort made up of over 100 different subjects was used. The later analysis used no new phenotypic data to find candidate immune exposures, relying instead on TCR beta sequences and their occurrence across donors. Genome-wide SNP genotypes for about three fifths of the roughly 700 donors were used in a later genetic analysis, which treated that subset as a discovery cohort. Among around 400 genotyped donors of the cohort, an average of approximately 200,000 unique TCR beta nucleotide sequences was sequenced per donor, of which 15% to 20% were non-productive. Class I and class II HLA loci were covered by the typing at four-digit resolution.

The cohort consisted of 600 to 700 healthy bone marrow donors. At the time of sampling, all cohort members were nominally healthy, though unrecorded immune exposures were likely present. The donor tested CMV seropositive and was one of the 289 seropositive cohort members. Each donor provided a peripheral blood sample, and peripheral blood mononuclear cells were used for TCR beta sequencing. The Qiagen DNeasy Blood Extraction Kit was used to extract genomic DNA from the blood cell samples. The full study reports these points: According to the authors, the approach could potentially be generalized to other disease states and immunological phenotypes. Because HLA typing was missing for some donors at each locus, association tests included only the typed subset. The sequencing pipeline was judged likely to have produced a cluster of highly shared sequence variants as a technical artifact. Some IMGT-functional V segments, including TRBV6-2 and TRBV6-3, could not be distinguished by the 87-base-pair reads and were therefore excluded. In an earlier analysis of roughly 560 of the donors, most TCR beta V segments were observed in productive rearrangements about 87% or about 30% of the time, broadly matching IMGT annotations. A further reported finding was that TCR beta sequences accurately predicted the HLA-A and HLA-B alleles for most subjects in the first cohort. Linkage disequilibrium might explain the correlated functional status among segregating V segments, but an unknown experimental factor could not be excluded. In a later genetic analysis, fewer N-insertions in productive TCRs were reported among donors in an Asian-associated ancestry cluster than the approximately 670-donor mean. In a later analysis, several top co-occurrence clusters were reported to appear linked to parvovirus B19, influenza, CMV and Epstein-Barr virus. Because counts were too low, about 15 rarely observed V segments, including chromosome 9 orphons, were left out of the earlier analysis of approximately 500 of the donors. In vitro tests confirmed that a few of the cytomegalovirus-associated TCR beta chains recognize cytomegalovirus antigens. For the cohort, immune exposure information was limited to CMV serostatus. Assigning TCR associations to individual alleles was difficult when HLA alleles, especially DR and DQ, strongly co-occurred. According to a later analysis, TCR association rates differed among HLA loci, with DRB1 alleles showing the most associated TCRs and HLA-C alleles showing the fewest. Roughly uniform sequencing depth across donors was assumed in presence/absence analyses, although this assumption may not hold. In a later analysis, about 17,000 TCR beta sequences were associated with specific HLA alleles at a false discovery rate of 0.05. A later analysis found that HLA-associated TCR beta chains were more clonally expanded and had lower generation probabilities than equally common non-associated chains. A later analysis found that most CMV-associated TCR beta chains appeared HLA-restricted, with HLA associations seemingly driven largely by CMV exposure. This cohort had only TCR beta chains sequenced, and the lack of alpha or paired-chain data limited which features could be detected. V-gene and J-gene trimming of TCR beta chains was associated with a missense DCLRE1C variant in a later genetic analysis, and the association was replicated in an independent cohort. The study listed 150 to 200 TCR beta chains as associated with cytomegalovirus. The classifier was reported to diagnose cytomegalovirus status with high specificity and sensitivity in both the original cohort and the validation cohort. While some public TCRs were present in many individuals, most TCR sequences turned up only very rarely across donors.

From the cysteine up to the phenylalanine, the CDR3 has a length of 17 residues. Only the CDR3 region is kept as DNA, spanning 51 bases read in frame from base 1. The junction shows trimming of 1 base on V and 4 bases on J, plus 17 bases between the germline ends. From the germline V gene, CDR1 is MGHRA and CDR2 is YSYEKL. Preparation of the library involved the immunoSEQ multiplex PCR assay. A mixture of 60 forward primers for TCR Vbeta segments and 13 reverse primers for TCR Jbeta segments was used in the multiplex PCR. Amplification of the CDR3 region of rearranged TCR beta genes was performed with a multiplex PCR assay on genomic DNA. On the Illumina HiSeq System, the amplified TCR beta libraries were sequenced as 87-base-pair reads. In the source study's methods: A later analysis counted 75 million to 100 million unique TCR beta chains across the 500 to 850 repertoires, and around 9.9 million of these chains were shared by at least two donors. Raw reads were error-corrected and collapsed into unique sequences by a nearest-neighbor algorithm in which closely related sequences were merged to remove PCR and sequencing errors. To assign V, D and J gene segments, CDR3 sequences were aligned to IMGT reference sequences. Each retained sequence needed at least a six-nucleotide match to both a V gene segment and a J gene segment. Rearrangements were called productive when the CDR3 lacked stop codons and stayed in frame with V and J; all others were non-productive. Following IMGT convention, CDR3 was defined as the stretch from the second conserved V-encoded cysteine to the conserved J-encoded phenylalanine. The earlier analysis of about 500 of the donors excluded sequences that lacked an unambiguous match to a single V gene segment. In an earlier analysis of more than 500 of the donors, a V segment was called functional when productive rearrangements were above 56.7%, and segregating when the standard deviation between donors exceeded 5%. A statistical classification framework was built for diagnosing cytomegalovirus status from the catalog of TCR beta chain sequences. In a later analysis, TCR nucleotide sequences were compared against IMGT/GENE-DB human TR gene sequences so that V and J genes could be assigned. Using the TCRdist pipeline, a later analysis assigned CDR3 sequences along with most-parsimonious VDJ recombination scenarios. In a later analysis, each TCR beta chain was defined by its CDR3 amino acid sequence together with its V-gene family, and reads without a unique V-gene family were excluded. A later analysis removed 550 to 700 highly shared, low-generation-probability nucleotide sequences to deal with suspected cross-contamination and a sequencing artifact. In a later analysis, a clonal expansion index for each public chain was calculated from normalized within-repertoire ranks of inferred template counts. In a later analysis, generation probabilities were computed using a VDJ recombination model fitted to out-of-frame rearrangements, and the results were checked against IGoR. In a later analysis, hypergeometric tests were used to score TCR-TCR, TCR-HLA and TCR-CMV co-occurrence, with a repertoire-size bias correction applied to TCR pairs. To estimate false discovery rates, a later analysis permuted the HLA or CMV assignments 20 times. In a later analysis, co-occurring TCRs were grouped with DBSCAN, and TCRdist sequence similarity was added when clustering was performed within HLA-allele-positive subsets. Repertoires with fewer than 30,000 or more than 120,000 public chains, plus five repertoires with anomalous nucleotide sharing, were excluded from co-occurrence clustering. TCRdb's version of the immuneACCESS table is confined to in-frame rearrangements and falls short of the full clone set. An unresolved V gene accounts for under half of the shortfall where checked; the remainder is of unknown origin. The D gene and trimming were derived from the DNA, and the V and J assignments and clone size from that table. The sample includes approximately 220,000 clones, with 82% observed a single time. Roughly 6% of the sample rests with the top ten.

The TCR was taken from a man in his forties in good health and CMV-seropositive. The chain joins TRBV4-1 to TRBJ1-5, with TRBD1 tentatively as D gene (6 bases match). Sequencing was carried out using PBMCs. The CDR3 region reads CASSQGPAGTTNQPQHF. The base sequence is TGCGCCAGCAGCCAAGGTCCTGCCGGGACAACAAATCAGCCCCAGCATTTT.